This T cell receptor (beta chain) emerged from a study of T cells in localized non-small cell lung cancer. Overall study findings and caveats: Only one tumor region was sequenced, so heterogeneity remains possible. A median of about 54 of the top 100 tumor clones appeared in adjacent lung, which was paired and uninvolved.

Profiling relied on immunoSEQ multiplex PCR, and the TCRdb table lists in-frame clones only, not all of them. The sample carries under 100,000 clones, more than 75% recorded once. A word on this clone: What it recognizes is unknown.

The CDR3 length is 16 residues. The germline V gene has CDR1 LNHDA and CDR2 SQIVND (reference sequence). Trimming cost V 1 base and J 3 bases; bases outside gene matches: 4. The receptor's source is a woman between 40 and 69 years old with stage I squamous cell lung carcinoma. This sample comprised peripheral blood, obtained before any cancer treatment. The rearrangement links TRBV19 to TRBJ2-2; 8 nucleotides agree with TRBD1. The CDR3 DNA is TGTGCCAGTAGTATAGTTGGACAGGGTCACACCGGGGAGCTGTTTTTT. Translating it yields CASSIVGQGHTGELFF. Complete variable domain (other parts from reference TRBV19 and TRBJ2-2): DGGITQSPKYLFRKEGQNVTLSCEQNLNHDAMYWYRQDPGQGLRLIYYSQIVNDFQKGDIAEGYSVSREKKESFPLTVTSAQKNPTAFYLCASSIVGQGHTGELFFGEGSRLTVL.